A selection of T cell receptor beta chains follows, all from one sample in a study of T cell responses to AZD1222 COVID-19 vaccine. Sequenced by immunoSEQ multiplex PCR; TCRdb stores in-frame clones only, minus some. The table lists about 120,000 clones, about 89% of them singletons. The sequencing here drew on peripheral blood, taken on day 0 of AZD1222 vaccination. The source of these receptors is an adult in good health. Both conserved end residues are part of each CDR3. D genes are given only for firm matches. Size tells how often a clone was seen (once, few, many) or the class of an expanded clone, and some rows leave it out.

>12|NA|TRBV28|TRBJ2-1|NA
TGTGCCAGCAGCCTCATGGGGGATGAGCAGTTCTTC
CASSLMGDEQFF
>13|NA|TRBV18|TRBJ2-7|NA
TGTGCCAGCTCGTCAGATTTCTATCACGAGCAGTACTTC
CASSSDFYHEQYF
>16|few|TRBV2|TRBJ2-3|TRBD2
TGTGCCAGCAGCCCTAGTGGTCGAGGACTAGGAGATACGCAGTATTTT
CASSPSGRGLGDTQYF
>11|NA|TRBV5-1|TRBJ2-3|NA
TGCGCCAGCAGCTTGGGCGGGGCGCAGTATTTT
CASSLGGAQYF
>13|NA|TRBV5-1|TRBJ1-1|NA
TGCGCCAGCAGCATCCCAGGGAACACTGAAGCTTTCTTT
CASSIPGNTEAFF
>13|NA|TRBV24-1|TRBJ1-1|NA
TGTGCCACCAGTAAAGAGGGGTGGTCTGAAGCTTTCTTT
CATSKEGWSEAFF
>16|NA|TRBV18|TRBJ1-1|TRBD1
TGTGCCAGCTCACCCAGACAGGGGGCTGGGAACACTGAAGCTTTCTTT
CASSPRQGAGNTEAFF
>14|NA|TRBV9|TRBJ2-2|TRBD2
TGTGCCAGCAGCCACCTAGCGGACACCGGGGAGCTGTTTTTT
CASSHLADTGELFF
>13|NA|TRBV5-1|TRBJ1-2|NA
TGCGCCACCGGGCCCGGGGCATCCTATGGCTACACCTTC
CATGPGASYGYTF
>14|NA|TRBV12-5|TRBJ2-2|NA
TGTGCTAGTGGACGACTCCCCGTGACCGGGGAGCTGTTTTTT
CASGRLPVTGELFF
>14|once|TRBV7-9|TRBJ1-2|TRBD1
TGTGCCAGCAGCGGAGGGACAGAGAACTATGGCTACACCTTC
CASSGGTENYGYTF
>13|NA|TRBV5-6|TRBJ2-7|NA
TGTGCCAGCAGCAAGTCTAACCTGGGTACGCAGTACTTC
CASSKSNLGTQYF
>14|NA|TRBV4-3|TRBJ2-1|NA
TGCGCCAGCAGCCAAGGGACTAGGGGGAATGAGCAGTTCTTC
CASSQGTRGNEQFF
>16|NA|TRBV5-1|TRBJ2-7|TRBD1
TGCGCCAGCAGTGACGTGACAGGGGGCAAAGGCTACGAGCAGTACTTC
CASSDVTGGKGYEQYF
>17|NA|TRBV4-1|TRBJ1-5|TRBD1
TGCGCCAGCAGCCAGGGACAAAGGACAGGGAGCGGGCAGCCCCAGCATTTT
CASSQGQRTGSGQPQHF
>17|NA|TRBV19|TRBJ1-5|TRBD1
TGTGCCAGTAGTATAGGGACAGGGGGAAATAGCAATCAGCCCCAGCATTTT
CASSIGTGGNSNQPQHF
>13|NA|TRBV24-1|TRBJ1-2|NA
TGTGCCACCAGTCAAACAACTAACTATGGCTACACCTTC
CATSQTTNYGYTF
>12|NA|TRBV19|TRBJ1-1|NA
TGTGCCAGTAACGACAGAACCGCTGAAGCTTTCTTT
CASNDRTAEAFF
>16|NA|TRBV28|TRBJ1-6|NA
TGTGCCAGCAGTTTTGAGGGCAGGTCCTATAATTCACCCCTCCACTTT
CASSFEGRSYNSPLHF
>14|NA|TRBV24-1|TRBJ2-7|TRBD1
TGTGCCACCAGTGATGTCGGCGACAGGGACGAGCAGTACTTC
CATSDVGDRDEQYF
>15|NA|TRBV6-1|TRBJ1-5|NA
TGTGCCAGCAGTGAAACAAGTTTTCGTGATCAGCCCCAGCATTTT
CASSETSFRDQPQHF
>13|NA|TRBV5-1|TRBJ2-7|NA
TGCGCCAGCAGCTCCCGGGATCTGTACGAGCAGTACTTC
CASSSRDLYEQYF
>16|NA|TRBV7-9|TRBJ1-1|NA
TGTGCCAGCAGCCCTGAGGGGGGGGCAGTGAACACTGAAGCTTTCTTT
CASSPEGGAVNTEAFF
>15|few|TRBV30|TRBJ2-1|TRBD2
TGTGCGATCCTCTGGACTAGCGGGGCATACAATGAGCAGTTCTTC
CAILWTSGAYNEQFF
>12|NA|TRBV27|TRBJ2-1|NA
TGTGCCAGCAGTTTCTGGAACAATGAGCAGTTCTTC
CASSFWNNEQFF
>14|NA|TRBV9|TRBJ2-7|NA
TGTGCCAGCAGCGTAGGGGGGTTTTACTACGAGCAGTACTTC
CASSVGGFYYEQYF
>12|NA|TRBV19|TRBJ2-7|NA
TGTGCCAGTAGTATAGTTGGGCGCGAGCAGTACTTC
CASSIVGREQYF
>13|NA|TRBV12-3/TRBV12-4|TRBJ2-7|NA
TGTGCCAGCAGTTCTGGAGGCCCCTACGAGCAGTACTTC
CASSSGGPYEQYF
>14|NA|TRBV29-1|TRBJ1-1|NA
TGCAGCGTTGCTCAAGGGGCGTCGAACACTGAAGCTTTCTTT
CSVAQGASNTEAFF
>13|NA|TRBV27|TRBJ1-5|NA
TGTGCCAGCAGTTTTCAGGGTAGTCAGCCCCAGCATTTT
CASSFQGSQPQHF
>16|NA|TRBV5-1|TRBJ1-1|TRBD1
TGCGCCAGCAGCTTGGTTGGGCAGGGGGCGAGGACTGAAGCTTTCTTT
CASSLVGQGARTEAFF
>17|NA|TRBV19|TRBJ2-1|TRBD1
TGTGCCAGTAGTATGGGCACCGGGACAGCTCTGAACAATGAGCAGTTCTTC
CASSMGTGTALNNEQFF
>16|NA|TRBV7-9|TRBJ2-1|TRBD1
TGTGCCAGCAGCCGCAAGGACAGGGCTTCCTACAATGAGCAGTTCTTC
CASSRKDRASYNEQFF
>13|NA|TRBV7-9|TRBJ2-7|TRBD2
TGTGCCAGCACGGGAGGTTGGACCTACGAGCAGTACTTC
CASTGGWTYEQYF
>17|NA|TRBV27|TRBJ2-2|NA
TGTGCCAGCAGGCCCGGGCCCAGCGAAATATGGGCCGGGGAGCTGTTTTTT
CASRPGPSEIWAGELFF
>12|NA|TRBV29-1|TRBJ2-7|NA
TGCAGCGTTGAAGGGGGGGTATACGAGCAGTACTTC
CSVEGGVYEQYF
>13|few|TRBV19|TRBJ1-4|TRBD1
TGTGCCAGTAGTACCGACAGGGATGAAAAACTGTTTTTT
CASSTDRDEKLFF
>12|NA|TRBV3-1/TRBV3-2|TRBJ1-4|NA
TGTGCCAGCAGCGGGGAATCCGGAACGGGTTTTTTT
CASSGESGTGFF
>16|few|TRBV6-5|TRBJ2-7|TRBD2
TGTGCCAGCAGTTACTCTCTAGCGGGAGGCGCCTACGAGCAGTACTTC
CASSYSLAGGAYEQYF
>16|NA|TRBV9|TRBJ2-1|TRBD2
TGTGCCAGCAGCGTAGCTCGACTAGCGGGGAACAATGAGCAGTTCTTC
CASSVARLAGNNEQFF
>13|NA|TRBV19|TRBJ1-5|NA
TGTGCCAGTACACACCCCGGGAGGGAGCCCCAGCATTTT
CASTHPGREPQHF
>15|NA|TRBV19|TRBJ1-1|NA
TGTGCCAGTAGTACCCACGGAGAGGTCCACACTGAAGCTTTCTTT
CASSTHGEVHTEAFF
>15|NA|TRBV11-2|TRBJ2-2|NA
TGTGCCAGCAGCTTAGATTTCGGGTTCACCGGGGAGCTGTTTTTT
CASSLDFGFTGELFF
>14|NA|TRBV6-2/TRBV6-3|TRBJ2-7|TRBD1
TGTGCCAGCAGTCGCGGACAGGGGGGCTACGAGCAGTACTTC
CASSRGQGGYEQYF
>18|NA|TRBV14|TRBJ2-5|NA
TGTGCCAGCAGCCAAGATGACGCCTACAGCTTTACGGGGGAGACCCAGTACTTC
CASSQDDAYSFTGETQYF
>14|NA|TRBV5-5|TRBJ2-3|NA
TGTGCCAGCAGCCCCACCCGGGGCACAGATACGCAGTATTTT
CASSPTRGTDTQYF
>15|NA|TRBV19|TRBJ1-5|NA
TGTGCCAGTAGCCCTGGCGGCCGAAGCAATCAGCCCCAGCATTTT
CASSPGGRSNQPQHF
>13|NA|TRBV5-6|TRBJ2-4|NA
TGTGCCAGCAGCGTGGACACGAAAAACATTCAGTACTTC
CASSVDTKNIQYF
>15|NA|TRBV7-8|TRBJ1-2|NA
TGTGCCAGCAGCTTACGGCCCTCGCGAGGCTATGGCTACACCTTC
CASSLRPSRGYGYTF
>13|NA|TRBV6-4|TRBJ2-7|NA
TGTGCCAGCAGCGGGAGTCTAGGGGGCGAGCAGTACTTC
CASSGSLGGEQYF
>14|once|TRBV11-2|TRBJ2-3|NA
TGTGCCAGCAGCTTAGAATCTATGGAAGAGATACAGTATTTT
CASSLESMEEIQYF
>16|few|TRBV7-9|TRBJ1-5|TRBD1
TGTGCCAGCAGCTCCGGACAGGGATACAGCAATCAGCCCCAGCATTTT
CASSSGQGYSNQPQHF
>15|NA|TRBV28|TRBJ2-7|TRBD1
TGTGCCAGCAGTACTGGGACAGGGGAGCCCTACGAGCAGTACTTC
CASSTGTGEPYEQYF